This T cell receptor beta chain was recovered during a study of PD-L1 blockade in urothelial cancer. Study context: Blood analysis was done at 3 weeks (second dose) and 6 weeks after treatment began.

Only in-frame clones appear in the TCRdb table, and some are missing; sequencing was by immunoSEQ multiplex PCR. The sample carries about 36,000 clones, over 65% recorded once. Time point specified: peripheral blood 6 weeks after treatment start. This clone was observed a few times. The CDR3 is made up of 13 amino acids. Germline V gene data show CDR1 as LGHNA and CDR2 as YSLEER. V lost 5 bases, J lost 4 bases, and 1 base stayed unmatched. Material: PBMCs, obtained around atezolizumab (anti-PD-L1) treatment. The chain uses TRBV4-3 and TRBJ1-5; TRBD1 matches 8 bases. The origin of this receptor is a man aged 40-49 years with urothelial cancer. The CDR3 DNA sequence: TGCGCCAGCAGCAGGACAGGGAATCAGCCCCAGCATTTT. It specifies CASSRTGNQPQHF.